Sequencing of this T cell receptor beta chain was carried out in a study of shared clonotypes between healthy human individuals. The method was immunoSEQ multiplex PCR; TCRdb's version includes in-frame clones alone and lacks a portion of them. The sample lists more than 2 million clones; over 85% were seen once. This clone is a singleton in its sample. The V end lost 4 bases, the J end lost 6 bases, and 16 bases lay between the germline ends. The germline V gene has CDR1 SGHRS and CDR2 YFSETQ. The CDR3 sequence is 15 residues long. V gene TRBV5-1 combines with J gene TRBJ1-4; D is uncertain. The receptor's source is a man younger than 35 in good health. Sequences were obtained from naive CD4+ T cells sorted from blood. This sample's subset: CD45RA+ positively selected. CDR3 DNA: TGCGCCAGCAGCCGAACGGACGGAGCCTATGAAAAACTGTTTTTT. Translation gives CASSRTDGAYEKLFF. The full variable domain, with the rest looked up from reference TRBV5-1 and TRBJ1-4, is KAGVTQTPRYLIKTRGQQVTLSCSPISGHRSVSWYQQTPGQGLQFLFEYFSETQRNKGNFPGRFSGRQFSNSRSEMNVSTLELGDSALYLCASSRTDGAYEKLFFGSGTQLSVL.